This entry lists 24 T cell receptor beta chains sequenced from one sample in a study of OX40 agonist ivuxolimab in advanced cancers. Profiling relied on immunoSEQ multiplex PCR, and the TCRdb table lists in-frame clones only, not all of them. The top ten hold about 24% of the sample, which has 9,500 to 10,000 clones, over 65% seen once. This sample comprised CD4+ or CD8+ T cells sorted from blood, obtained in a trial of the OX40 agonist ivuxolimab. These receptors were taken from an adult with an advanced solid tumor such as melanoma, head and neck, liver or kidney cancer.

The CDR3 here is CASSIKTGAHTYEQYF. The DNA for the CDR3 is TGTGCCAGCAGTATTAAGACAGGGGCGCATACCTACGAGCAGTACTTC. The chain employs TRBV6-6 and TRBJ2-7, with 8 positions matching TRBD1. The junction had 11 bases not matched to a gene; V was cut back by 5 bases and J by 2 bases. The CDR3 has 16 residues. From germline, CDR1 is MNHNY and CDR2 SVGAGI (reference sequence).

The chain joins TRBV27 to TRBJ2-1; tentatively, D is TRBD1 or TRBD2 (5 bases each). The CDR3 length is 14 residues. Germline CDR1 MNHEY, CDR2 SMNVEV (reference sequence). V lost 4 bases, J lost 7 bases, and 14 bases lay in between. The CDR3 region has the DNA TGTGCCAGCAGTTCCCTCCTTGGGGGTAATGAGCAGTTCTTC. This sequence encodes CASSSLLGGNEQFF.

The rearrangement uses TRBV9 and TRBJ2-1, with 10 bases that match TRBD1. In germline, CDR1 is SGDLS, CDR2 YYNGEE. The CDR3 loop spans 16 amino acids. Germline trimming cut 2 bases from V and 0 bases from J; bases unmatched to any gene: 2. Written as DNA, the CDR3 is TGTGCCAGCAGCGTCCGGACAGGGGGCTCCTACAATGAGCAGTTCTTC. It translates to CASSVRTGGSYNEQFF. The variable domain in full, completed from reference TRBV9 and TRBJ2-1, reads DSGVTQTPKHLITATGQRVTLRCSPRSGDLSVYWYQQSLDQGLQFLIQYYNGEERAKGNILERFSAQQFPDLHSELNLSSLELGDSALYFCASSVRTGGSYNEQFFGPGTRLTVL.

This clone was detected once. DNA of the CDR3: TGTGCCAGTAGTATTTATTATGATAGCAATCAGCCCCAGCATTTT. Its protein is CASSIYYDSNQPQHF. The chain combines TRBV19 with TRBJ1-5; no clear D gene. Deletions cut 3 bases from V and 0 bases from J, with 9 bases between. CDR1 is LNHDA and CDR2 is SQIVND in the germline V gene (reference sequence). The CDR3 totals 15 residues.

About this clone itself: This may arise from a read error, as a much more abundant clone is one base away. The genes are TRBV27 and TRBJ2-7, with D uncertain. Germline values: CDR1 MNHEY, CDR2 SMNVEV (reference sequence). The CDR3 has 15 residues. The CDR3 bases are TGTGCCAACAGTTTACTCGGACCGGGCTCCTACGAGCAGTACTTC. It translates to CANSLLGPGSYEQYF.

This clone was counted a single time. J is TRBJ2-5 and V is TRBV13; 8 bases map to TRBD2. The CDR3 has 18 residues. CDR1 and CDR2 (germline): PRHDT, FYEKMQ (reference sequence). J was trimmed by 5 bases and V by 4 bases; bases with no gene match: 18. CDR3 bases: TGTGCCAGCAGCTCGCCCCAAATTGGCGGGGGGAGTCTGGAGACCCAGTACTTC. It encodes CASSSPQIGGGSLETQYF.

This sequence joins TRBV19 and TRBJ2-1; TRBD2 aligns across 12 bases. The germline V gene has CDR1 LNHDA and CDR2 SQIVND (reference sequence). V lost 6 bases to trimming and J lost 3 bases; unmatched junction nucleotides: 3. CDR3 size: 15 residues. The chain's CDR3 is CASSPTSGSYNEQFF. The CDR3 nucleotides are TGTGCCAGTAGCCCGACTAGCGGGAGCTACAATGAGCAGTTCTTC.

V and J are TRBV10-1 and TRBJ2-7; D unresolved. Looked up from germline, CDR1 is WNHNN and CDR2 is SYGVQD (reference sequence). The length of the CDR3 is 12 residues. The V end lost 8 bases, the J end lost 3 bases, and 11 bases lay between the germline ends. The CDR3 protein is CASDTDGYEQYF. In DNA, the CDR3 is TGCGCCAGCGACACAGACGGCTACGAGCAGTACTTC.

The chain links TRBV5-1 to TRBJ1-1, with no clear D. Germline V gene data show CDR1 as SGHRS and CDR2 as YFSETQ. The length of the CDR3 is 11 residues. V gave up 0 bases and J gave up 4 bases, with 1 base separating them. CDR3 bases: TGCGCCAGCAGCTTGGGCACTGAAGCTTTCTTT. Encoded protein: CASSLGTEAFF.

The chain employs TRBV5-1 and TRBJ2-6; no firm D call. The CDR3 runs to 17 residues. V was clipped by 7 bases and J by 5 bases, with 22 bases between them. The germline V gene encodes CDR1 SGHRS and CDR2 YFSETQ. CDR3 region: CASSVPGSQSRANVLTF. CDR3 sequence (DNA): TGCGCCAGCTCTGTACCCGGTTCACAAAGTCGGGCCAACGTCCTGACTTTC.

This chain links TRBV2 with TRBJ1-6, with no clear D. CDR1 and CDR2 (germline): SNHLY, FYNNEI. The V and J ends lost 0 bases and 9 bases respectively, with 9 bases between them. This CDR3 region has 14 residues. The CDR3 DNA is TGTGCCAGCAGTGAAGCGGGGATTGGTTCACCCCTCCACTTT. Translating gives CASSEAGIGSPLHF.

The CDR3 DNA reads TGTGCTAGTGGTCTGGGACAGTGGGGGAACTATGGCTACACCTTC. Translation gives CASGLGQWGNYGYTF. The V and J genes are TRBV12-5 and TRBJ1-2, with 7 bases that match TRBD1. Germline V gene data show CDR1 as LGHNT and CDR2 as FRNRAP. The CDR3 contains 15 residues. V lost 5 bases, J lost 2 bases, and 8 bases stayed unmatched.

The CDR3 reads CASSPRQGGVYEQYF. CDR3 nucleotides: TGTGCCAGCAGCCCCAGACAGGGGGGTGTCTACGAGCAGTACTTC. The chain is built from TRBV7-9 and TRBJ2-7, with 9 nucleotides matching TRBD1. J lost 3 bases, V lost 5 bases, and 8 bases had no gene match. CDR1 and CDR2 from the germline V gene are SEHNR and FQNEAQ (reference sequence). The CDR3 runs to 15 residues.

Concerning this clone itself: At one of its ends the junction is not consistent with the germline gene, which may arise from a read error. The chain carries TRBV11-3 and TRBJ2-7; D uncertain. The CDR3 runs to 12 residues. CDR1 SGHNT and CDR2 YENEEA come from the germline V gene. DNA of the CDR3: TGTGCCAGCAGCCTAGACCCCTACGAGCAGTACTTC. It yields the protein CASSLDPYEQYF.

This clone was detected only a few times. The V call is TRBV29-1, the J call TRBJ2-7, with D perhaps TRBD2 (7 bases). Between the trimmed V and J ends, which lost 5 bases and 8 bases, there was a span of 13 bases. The CDR3 consists of 11 residues. The germline V gene has CDR1 SQVTM and CDR2 ANQGSEA. CDR3 coding DNA: TGCAGCGTTCCAGAGGGGGGGAAGCAGTACTTC. This gives the protein CSVPEGGKQYF.

V usage is TRBV21-1 and J usage is TRBJ2-7. TRBV21-1 is tagged as a pseudogene. The CDR3 sequence is 13 residues long. The CDR3 bases are TGTGCCAGCAGCAGGCACCCCGAGAGAGAGCAGTACTTC. Its translation: CASSRHPEREQYF.

The rearrangement uses TRBV19 and TRBJ1-2, with 9 nucleotides matching TRBD1. Germline CDR1 reads LNHDA; CDR2 reads SQIVND (reference sequence). The CDR3 has 11 residues. CDR3 amino acids: CARTGGNGYTF. CDR3 coding DNA: TGTGCACGCACAGGGGGCAATGGCTACACCTTC.

This clone was found a few times. The chain couples TRBV4-1 to TRBJ1-1; unclear D gene. Deletions cut 4 bases from V and 1 base from J, with 13 bases between. The CDR3 length is 15 residues. Germline V CDR1 and CDR2: MGHRA, YSYEKL. Here the CDR3 reads CASSPHEQTNTEAFF. CDR3 nucleotides: TGCGCCAGCAGCCCTCATGAGCAGACGAACACTGAAGCTTTCTTT.

The chain joins TRBV29-1 to TRBJ2-7; 7 bases match TRBD1. The V gene end was trimmed by 4 bases and the J gene end by 0 bases; junction bases not matched to a gene: 9. The germline gives CDR1 SQVTM, CDR2 ANQGSEA. This CDR3 comprises 15 residues. In DNA form, the CDR3 reads TGCAGCGTTGTGATGCGCGACAGGGCCTCCTACGAGCAGTACTTC. As protein: CSVVMRDRASYEQYF.

V gene TRBV4-2 combines with J gene TRBJ1-4, with D tentatively TRBD1 (6 bases). The CDR3 length is 15 residues. Between the trimmed V and J ends, which lost 1 base and 7 bases, there was a span of 13 bases. Germline CDR1 reads LGHNA; CDR2 reads YNFKEQ. The CDR3 loop is CASSQVEGESEKLFF. The CDR3 nucleotides read TGTGCCAGCAGCCAAGTCGAGGGGGAGTCTGAAAAACTGTTTTTT.

This clone has only a few counts. This chain links TRBV9 with TRBJ2-2, with a tentative D call TRBD2 (5 bases). Germline CDR1 and CDR2: SGDLS and YYNGEE. CDR3 length: 16 residues. Trimming took off 0 bases at V and 4 bases at J, with 13 bases between the two ends. CDR3 loop: CASSVGGGWGTGELFF. CDR3 sequence (DNA): TGTGCCAGCAGCGTAGGTGGCGGGTGGGGCACCGGGGAGCTGTTTTTT. The entire variable domain, with the rest obtained from reference TRBV9 and TRBJ2-2, is as follows: DSGVTQTPKHLITATGQRVTLRCSPRSGDLSVYWYQQSLDQGLQFLIQYYNGEERAKGNILERFSAQQFPDLHSELNLSSLELGDSALYFCASSVGGGWGTGELFFGEGSRLTVL.

The chain uses TRBV27 and TRBJ2-3; D may be TRBD2 (6 bases). Trimming took 8 bases from V and 6 from J, leaving 21 bases between them. From germline, CDR1 is MNHEY and CDR2 SMNVEV (reference sequence). The CDR3 consists of 15 residues. The CDR3 reads CASCPMEGLGDTQYF. In nucleotides, the CDR3 is TGTGCCAGCTGCCCTATGGAGGGCCTAGGGGATACGCAGTATTTT.

This chain connects TRBV6-1 to TRBJ2-2; 8 nucleotides match TRBD2. Germline lookup yields CDR1 MNHNS and CDR2 SASEGT. Trimming removed 0 bases from V and 6 bases from J; junction bases left unmatched: 3. This CDR3 has 15 amino acids. The CDR3 coding sequence is TGTGCCAGCAGTGAAGCTAGCGGGGAATCCGGGGAGCTGTTTTTT. It codes for CASSEASGESGELFF.

The rearrangement uses TRBV6-5 and TRBJ2-7, with D uncertain. CDR3 length: 15 residues. The germline CDR1 and CDR2 sequences are MNHEY and SVGAGI. The germline V and J ends were trimmed by 0 bases and 5 bases, with 14 bases remaining between them. CDR3 sequence reads: CASSYSQYPIHEQYF. The CDR3 coding sequence is TGTGCCAGCAGTTACTCGCAGTATCCTATCCACGAGCAGTACTTC.